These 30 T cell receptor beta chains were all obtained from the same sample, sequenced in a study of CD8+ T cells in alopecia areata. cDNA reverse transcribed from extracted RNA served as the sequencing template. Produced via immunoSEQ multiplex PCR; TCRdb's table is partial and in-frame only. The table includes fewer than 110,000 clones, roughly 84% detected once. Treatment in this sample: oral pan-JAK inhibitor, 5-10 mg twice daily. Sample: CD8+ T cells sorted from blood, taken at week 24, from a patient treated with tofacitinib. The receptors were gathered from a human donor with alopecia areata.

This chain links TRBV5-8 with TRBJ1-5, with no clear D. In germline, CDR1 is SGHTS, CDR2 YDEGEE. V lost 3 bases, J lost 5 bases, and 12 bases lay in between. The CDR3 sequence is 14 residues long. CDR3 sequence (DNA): TGTGCCAGCAGCTCCATCGACGGATATCAGCCCCAGCATTTT. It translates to CASSSIDGYQPQHF.

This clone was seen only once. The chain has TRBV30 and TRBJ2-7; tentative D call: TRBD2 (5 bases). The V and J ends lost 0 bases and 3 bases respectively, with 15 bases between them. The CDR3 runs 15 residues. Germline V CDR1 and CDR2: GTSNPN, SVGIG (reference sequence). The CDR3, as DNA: TGTGCCTGGAGTGTACCTAGCCGTAGTTTCTACGAGCAGTACTTC. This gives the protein CAWSVPSRSFYEQYF.

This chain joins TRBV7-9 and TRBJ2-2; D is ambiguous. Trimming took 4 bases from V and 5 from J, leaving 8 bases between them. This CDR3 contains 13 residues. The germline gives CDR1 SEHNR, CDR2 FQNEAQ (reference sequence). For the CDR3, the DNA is TGTGCCAGCAGCTCATGGGGTACCGGGGAGCTGTTTTTT. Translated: CASSSWGTGELFF.

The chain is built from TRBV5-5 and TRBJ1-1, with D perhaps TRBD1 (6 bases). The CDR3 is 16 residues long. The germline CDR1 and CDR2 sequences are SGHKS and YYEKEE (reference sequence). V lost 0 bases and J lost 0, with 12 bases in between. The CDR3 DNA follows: TGTGCCAGCAGCTTGGGGATGGGACACCTGAACACTGAAGCTTTCTTT. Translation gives CASSLGMGHLNTEAFF.

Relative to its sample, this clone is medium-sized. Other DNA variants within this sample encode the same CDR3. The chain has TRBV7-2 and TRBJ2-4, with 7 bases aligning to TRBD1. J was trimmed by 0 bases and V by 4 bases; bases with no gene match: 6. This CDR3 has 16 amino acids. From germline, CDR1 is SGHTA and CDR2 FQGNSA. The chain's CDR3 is CASSSSGTVAKNIQYF. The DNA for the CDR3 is TGTGCCAGCAGCTCAAGTGGGACAGTAGCCAAAAACATTCAGTACTTC.

The DNA of the CDR3 is TGCAGCGTTGAATTTGAACAAGAGACCCAGTACTTC. It codes for CSVEFEQETQYF. V usage is TRBV29-1 and J usage is TRBJ2-5, with D uncertain. CDR1 and CDR2 (germline): SQVTM, ANQGSEA. V dropped 2 bases and J dropped 2 bases, with 6 bases sitting between them. This CDR3 region has 12 residues.

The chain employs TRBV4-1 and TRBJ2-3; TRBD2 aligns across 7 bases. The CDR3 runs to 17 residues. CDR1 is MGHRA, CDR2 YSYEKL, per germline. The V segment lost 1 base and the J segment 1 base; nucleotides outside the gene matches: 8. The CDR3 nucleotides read TGCGCCAGCAGCCAAGGAGCGCGGGGGTCCGGCACAGATACGCAGTATTTT. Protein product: CASSQGARGSGTDTQYF.

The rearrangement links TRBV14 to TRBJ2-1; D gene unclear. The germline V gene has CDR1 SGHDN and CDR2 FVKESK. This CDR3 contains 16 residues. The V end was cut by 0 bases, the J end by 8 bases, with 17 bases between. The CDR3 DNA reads TGTGCCAGCAGCCAAGATTTGCGGCCGGTGATCCATGAGCAGTTCTTC. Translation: CASSQDLRPVIHEQFF.

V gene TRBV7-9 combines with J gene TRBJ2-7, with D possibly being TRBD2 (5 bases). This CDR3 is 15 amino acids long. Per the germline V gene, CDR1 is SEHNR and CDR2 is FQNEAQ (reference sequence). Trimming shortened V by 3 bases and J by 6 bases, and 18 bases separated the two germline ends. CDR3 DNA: TGTGCCAGCAGCTTCCCCGGGATCGGATCGAGCGAGCAGTACTTC. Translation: CASSFPGIGSSEQYF.

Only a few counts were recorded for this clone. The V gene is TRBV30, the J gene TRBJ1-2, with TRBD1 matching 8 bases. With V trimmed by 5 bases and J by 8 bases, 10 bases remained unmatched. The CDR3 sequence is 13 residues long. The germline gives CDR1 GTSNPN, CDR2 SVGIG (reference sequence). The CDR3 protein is CAWGTGGQGGYTF. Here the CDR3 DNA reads TGTGCCTGGGGCACCGGAGGACAGGGAGGCTACACCTTC. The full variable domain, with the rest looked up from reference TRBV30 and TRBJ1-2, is SQTIHQWPATLVQPVGSPLSLECTVEGTSNPNLYWYRQAAGRGLQLLFYSVGIGQISSEVPQNLSASRPQDRQFILSSKKLLLSDSGFYLCAWGTGGQGGYTFGSGTRLTVV.

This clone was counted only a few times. DNA of the CDR3: TGTGCCAGCAGCTTAGCGGGGGCCGCATACGAGCAGTACTTC. It encodes CASSLAGAAYEQYF. The chain joins TRBV27 to TRBJ2-7; 9 bases agree with TRBD2. CDR1 and CDR2 (germline): MNHEY, SMNVEV (reference sequence). V lost 6 bases to trimming and J lost 4 bases; unmatched junction nucleotides: 7. This CDR3 comprises 14 residues.

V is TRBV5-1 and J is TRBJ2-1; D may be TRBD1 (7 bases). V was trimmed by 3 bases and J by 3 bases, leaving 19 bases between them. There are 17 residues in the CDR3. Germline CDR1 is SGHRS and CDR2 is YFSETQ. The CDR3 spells CASSSWGRQGGYNEQFF. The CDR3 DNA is TGCGCCAGCAGCTCTTGGGGCCGACAGGGAGGCTACAATGAGCAGTTCTTC.

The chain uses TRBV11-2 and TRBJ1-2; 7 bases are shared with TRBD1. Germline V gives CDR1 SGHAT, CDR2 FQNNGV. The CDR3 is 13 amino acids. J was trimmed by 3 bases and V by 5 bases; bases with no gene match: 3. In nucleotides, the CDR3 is TGTGCCAGCAGCGGGGACAGAGACTATGGCTACACCTTC. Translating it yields CASSGDRDYGYTF.

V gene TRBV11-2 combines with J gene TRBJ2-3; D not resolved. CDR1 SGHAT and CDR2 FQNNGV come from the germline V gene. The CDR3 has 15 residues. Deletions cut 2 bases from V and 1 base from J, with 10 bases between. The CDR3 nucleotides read TGTGCCAGCAGCTTAAGGTGGCAGGGCACAGATACGCAGTATTTT. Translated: CASSLRWQGTDTQYF.

For the CDR3, the DNA is TGTGCCACCGGAGACATGAACACTGAAGCTTTCTTT. Translating it yields CATGDMNTEAFF. This chain uses TRBV27 with TRBJ1-1; D is ambiguous. Germline CDR1 MNHEY, CDR2 SMNVEV (reference sequence). V lost 10 bases to trimming and J lost 0 bases, with 9 bases between them. The CDR3 is 12 amino acids.

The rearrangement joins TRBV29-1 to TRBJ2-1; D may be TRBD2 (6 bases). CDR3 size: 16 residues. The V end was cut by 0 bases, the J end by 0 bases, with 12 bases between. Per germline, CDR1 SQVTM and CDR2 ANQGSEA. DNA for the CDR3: TGCAGCGTTGAAGATGTGGCGGGGAGCTCCTACAATGAGCAGTTCTTC. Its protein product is CSVEDVAGSSYNEQFF.

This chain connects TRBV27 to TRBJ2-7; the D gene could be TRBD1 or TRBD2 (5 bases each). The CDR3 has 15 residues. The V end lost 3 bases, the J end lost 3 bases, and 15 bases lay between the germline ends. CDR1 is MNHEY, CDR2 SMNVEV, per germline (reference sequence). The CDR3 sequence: CASSLSLGRGYEQYF. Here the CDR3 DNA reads TGTGCCAGCAGTTTGTCACTAGGAAGGGGCTACGAGCAGTACTTC.

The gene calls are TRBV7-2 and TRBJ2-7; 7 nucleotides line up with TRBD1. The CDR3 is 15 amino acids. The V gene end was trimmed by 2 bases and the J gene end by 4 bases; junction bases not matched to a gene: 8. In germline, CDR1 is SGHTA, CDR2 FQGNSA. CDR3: CASSLISGTAYEQYF. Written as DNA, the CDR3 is TGTGCCAGCAGCTTAATTTCCGGGACAGCTTACGAGCAGTACTTC. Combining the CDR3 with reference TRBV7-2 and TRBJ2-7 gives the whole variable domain GAGVSQSPSNKVTEKGKDVELRCDPISGHTALYWYRQSLGQGLEFLIYFQGNSAPDKSGLPSDRFSAERTGGSVSTLTIQRTQQEDSAVYLCASSLISGTAYEQYFGPGTRLTVT.

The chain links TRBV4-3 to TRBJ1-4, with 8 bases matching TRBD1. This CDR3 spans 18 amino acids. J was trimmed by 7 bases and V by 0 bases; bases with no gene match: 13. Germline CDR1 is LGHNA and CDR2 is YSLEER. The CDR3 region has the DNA TGCGCCAGCAGCCAAGAAACCCAGGACAGGGCTGGGGGTGAAAAACTGTTTTTT. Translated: CASSQETQDRAGGEKLFF.

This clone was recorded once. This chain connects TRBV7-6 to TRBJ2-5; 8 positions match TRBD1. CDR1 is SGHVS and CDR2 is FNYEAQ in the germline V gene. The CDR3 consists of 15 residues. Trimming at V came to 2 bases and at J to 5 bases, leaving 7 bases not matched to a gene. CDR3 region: CASSLTQGAGETQYF. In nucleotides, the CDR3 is TGTGCCAGCAGCTTAACTCAGGGGGCTGGTGAGACCCAGTACTTC.

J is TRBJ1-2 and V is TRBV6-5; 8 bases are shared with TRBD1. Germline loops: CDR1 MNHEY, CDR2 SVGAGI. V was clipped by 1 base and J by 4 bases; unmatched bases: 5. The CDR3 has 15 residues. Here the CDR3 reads CASSYYSQGGYGYTF. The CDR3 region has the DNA TGTGCCAGCAGTTACTACTCACAGGGGGGCTATGGCTACACCTTC.

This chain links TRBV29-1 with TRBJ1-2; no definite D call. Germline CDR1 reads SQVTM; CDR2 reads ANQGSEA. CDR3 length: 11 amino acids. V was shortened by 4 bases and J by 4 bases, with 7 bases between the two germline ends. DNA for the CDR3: TGCAGCGTTGCTCGGGTCTATGGCTACACCTTC. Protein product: CSVARVYGYTF.

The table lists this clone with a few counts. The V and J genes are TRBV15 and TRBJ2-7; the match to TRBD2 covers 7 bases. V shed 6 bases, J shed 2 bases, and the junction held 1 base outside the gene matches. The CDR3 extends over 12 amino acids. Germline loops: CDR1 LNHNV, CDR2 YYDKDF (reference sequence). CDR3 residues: CATRGGAYEQYF. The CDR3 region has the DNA TGTGCCACCAGGGGAGGGGCCTACGAGCAGTACTTC.

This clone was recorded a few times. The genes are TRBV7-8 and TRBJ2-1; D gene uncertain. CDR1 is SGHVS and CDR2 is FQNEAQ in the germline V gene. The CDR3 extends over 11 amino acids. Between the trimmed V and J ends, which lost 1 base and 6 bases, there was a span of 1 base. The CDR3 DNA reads TGTGCCAGCAGCTTAGGCAATGAGCAGTTCTTC. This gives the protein CASSLGNEQFF.

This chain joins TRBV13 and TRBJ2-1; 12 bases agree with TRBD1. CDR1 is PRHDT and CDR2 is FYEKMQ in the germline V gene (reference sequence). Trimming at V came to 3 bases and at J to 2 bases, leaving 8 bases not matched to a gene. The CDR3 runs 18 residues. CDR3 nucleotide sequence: TGTGCCAGCAGCTTCGGCCTCGGGACAGGGGGCGCCTACAATGAGCAGTTCTTC. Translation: CASSFGLGTGGAYNEQFF.

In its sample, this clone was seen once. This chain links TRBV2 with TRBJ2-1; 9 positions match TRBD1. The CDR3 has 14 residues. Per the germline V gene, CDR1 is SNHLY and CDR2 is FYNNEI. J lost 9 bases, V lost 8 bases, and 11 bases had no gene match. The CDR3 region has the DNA TGTGCCAGCGGGCGGACAGGGGTCCTCGGTGAGCAGTTCTTC. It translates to CASGRTGVLGEQFF.

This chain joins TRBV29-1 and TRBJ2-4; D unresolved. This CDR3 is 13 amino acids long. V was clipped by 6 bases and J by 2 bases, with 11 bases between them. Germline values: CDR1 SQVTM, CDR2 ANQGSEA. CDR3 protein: CSVIRRTKNIQYF. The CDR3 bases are TGCAGCGTGATACGTAGGACCAAAAACATTCAGTACTTC.

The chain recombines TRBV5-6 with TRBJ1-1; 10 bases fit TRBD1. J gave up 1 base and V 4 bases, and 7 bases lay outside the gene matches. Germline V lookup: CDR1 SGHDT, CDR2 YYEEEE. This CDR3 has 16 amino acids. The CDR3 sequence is CASSHGQGGWNTEAFF. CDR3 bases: TGTGCCAGCAGCCACGGACAGGGGGGATGGAACACTGAAGCTTTCTTT.

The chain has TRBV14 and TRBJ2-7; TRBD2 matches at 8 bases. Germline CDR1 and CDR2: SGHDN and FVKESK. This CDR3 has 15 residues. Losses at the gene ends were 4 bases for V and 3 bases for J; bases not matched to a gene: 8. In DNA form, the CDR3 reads TGTGCCAGCAGCCTTGTGTCGGGGGGGATCTACGAGCAGTACTTC. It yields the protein CASSLVSGGIYEQYF.

This CDR3 is CASSLVQKNTEAFF. CDR3 coding DNA: TGTGCCAGCAGCTTGGTACAGAAGAACACTGAAGCTTTCTTT. V and J are TRBV5-6 and TRBJ1-1; no clear D gene. Germline assignment: CDR1 SGHDT and CDR2 YYEEEE. Trimming stripped 0 bases from V and 1 base from J, with 7 bases between. The CDR3 extends over 14 amino acids.